These 3 T cell receptor beta chains came from one sample sequenced in a study of regulatory T cells in long-lasting Graves disease. As for time point: persistent/refractory GD, antithyroid drugs over 5 years with positive TRAb. Isolated PBMC RNA provided the starting material for the TCR library. Assembly of TCR beta libraries relied on iRepertoire HTBI primers together with Arm-PCR of CDR3 regions. MiXCR, applied by TCRdb to the multiplex PCR reads, yields one record per CDR3 protein. The table lists about 660,000 distinct CDR3 sequences, approximately 29% of them singletons. The input for sequencing was peripheral blood mononuclear cells (PBMCs), taken when the disease was refractory, from a patient treated with antithyroid drugs. The receptors originated from a female donor with Graves disease.

A single count supports this clonotype. The junction does not match germline at one end; this may be a read error. This sequence joins TRBV20-1 and TRBJ2-7; TRBD2 might be the D (7 bases). There are 14 residues in the CDR3. CDR1 and CDR2 (germline): DFQATT, SNEGSKA (reference sequence). The CDR3 region has the DNA TGCAATGCTAGAGATCGCGCGGGGGCTTACGAGCAGTACTTC. Encoded protein: CNARDRAGAYEQYF.

The V gene is TRBV5-1, the J gene TRBJ1-2; D possibly corresponds to TRBD1 (5 bases). The V end was cut by 4 bases, the J end by 3 bases, with 13 bases between. The CDR3 length is 14 residues. Germline-derived CDR1 and CDR2 are SGHRS and YFSETQ. CDR3 in amino acids: CASSPSGAHYGYTF. CDR3 sequence (DNA): TGCGCCAGCAGCCCTTCTGGGGCTCACTATGGCTACACCTTC.

There are many counts of this clonotype. This chain links TRBV2 with TRBJ2-5; the D gene is possibly TRBD2 (5 bases). Trimming removed 6 bases from V and 3 bases from J, with 17 bases in between. The V gene's germline CDR1 is SNHLY and CDR2 FYNNEI. The CDR3 runs 15 residues. The CDR3 loop reads CASSVVLAGKETQYF. In nucleotides, the CDR3 is TGTGCCAGCAGCGTCGTCTTGGCGGGTAAAGAGACCCAGTACTTC.